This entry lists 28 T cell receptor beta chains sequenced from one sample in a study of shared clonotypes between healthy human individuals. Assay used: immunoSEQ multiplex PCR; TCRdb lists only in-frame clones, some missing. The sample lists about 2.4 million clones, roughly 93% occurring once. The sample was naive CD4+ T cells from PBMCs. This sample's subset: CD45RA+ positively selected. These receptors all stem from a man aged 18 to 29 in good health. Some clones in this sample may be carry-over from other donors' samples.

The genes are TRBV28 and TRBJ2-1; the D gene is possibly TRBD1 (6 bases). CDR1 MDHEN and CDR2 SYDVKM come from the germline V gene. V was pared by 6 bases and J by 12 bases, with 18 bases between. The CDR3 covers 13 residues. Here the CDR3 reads CASRPHKGVRQFF. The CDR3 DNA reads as TGTGCCAGCAGACCACATAAGGGGGTTAGGCAGTTCTTC. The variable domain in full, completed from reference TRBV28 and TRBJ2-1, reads DVKVTQSSRYLVKRTGEKVFLECVQDMDHENMFWYRQDPGLGLRLIYFSYDVKMKEKGDIPEGYSVSREKKERFSLILESASTNQTSMYLCASRPHKGVRQFFGPGTRLTVL.

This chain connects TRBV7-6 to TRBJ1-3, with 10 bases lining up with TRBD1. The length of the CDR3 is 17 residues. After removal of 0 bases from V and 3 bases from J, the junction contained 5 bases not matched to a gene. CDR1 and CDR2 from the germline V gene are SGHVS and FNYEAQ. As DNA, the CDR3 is TGTGCCAGCAGCTTAGCGCGTGGGGACAGGGGTGGAAACACCATATATTTT. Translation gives CASSLARGDRGGNTIYF.

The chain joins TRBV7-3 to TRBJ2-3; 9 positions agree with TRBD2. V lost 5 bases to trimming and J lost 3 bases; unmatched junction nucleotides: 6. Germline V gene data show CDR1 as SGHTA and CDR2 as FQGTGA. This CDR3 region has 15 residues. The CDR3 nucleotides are TGTGCCAGCAGCAGGTCTAGCGGGACGACAGATACGCAGTATTTT. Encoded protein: CASSRSSGTTDTQYF.

As DNA, the CDR3 is TGTGCCAGCAGTCTGGCGGGATGGCCCGGGGAGCTGTTTTTT. Translation: CASSLAGWPGELFF. The rearrangement joins TRBV28 to TRBJ2-2, with D perhaps TRBD2 (6 bases). This CDR3 spans 14 amino acids. V gave up 5 bases and J gave up 6 bases, with 13 bases separating them. The V gene's germline CDR1 is MDHEN and CDR2 SYDVKM.

DNA of the CDR3: TGCGCCAGCAAAACCAGGGGCCAAGAGACCCAGTACTTC. It translates to CASKTRGQETQYF. This rearrangement joins TRBV5-1 to TRBJ2-5, with a tentative D call TRBD1 (6 bases). V lost 6 bases, J lost 1 base, and 10 bases lay in between. In germline, CDR1 is SGHRS, CDR2 YFSETQ. There are 13 residues in the CDR3.

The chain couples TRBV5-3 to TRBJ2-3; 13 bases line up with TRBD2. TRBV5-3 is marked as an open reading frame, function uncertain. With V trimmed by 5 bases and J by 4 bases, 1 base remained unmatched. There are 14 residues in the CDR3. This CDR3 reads CARRGLAGPDTQYF. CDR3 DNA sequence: TGTGCCAGAAGGGGACTAGCGGGACCAGATACGCAGTATTTT.

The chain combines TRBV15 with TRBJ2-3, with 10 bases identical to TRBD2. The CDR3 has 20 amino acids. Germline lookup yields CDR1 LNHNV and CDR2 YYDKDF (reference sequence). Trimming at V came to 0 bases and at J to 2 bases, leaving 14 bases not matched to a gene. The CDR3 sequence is CATSRDLKRASGRPTDTQYF. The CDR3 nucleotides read TGTGCCACCAGCAGAGATCTCAAAAGGGCTAGCGGGAGACCCACAGATACGCAGTATTTT.

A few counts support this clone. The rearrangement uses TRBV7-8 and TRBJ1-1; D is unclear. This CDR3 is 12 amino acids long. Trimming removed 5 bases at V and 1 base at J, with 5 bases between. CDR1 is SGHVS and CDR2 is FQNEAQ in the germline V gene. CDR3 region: CASSHPNTEAFF. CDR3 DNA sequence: TGTGCCAGCAGCCATCCGAACACTGAAGCTTTCTTT.

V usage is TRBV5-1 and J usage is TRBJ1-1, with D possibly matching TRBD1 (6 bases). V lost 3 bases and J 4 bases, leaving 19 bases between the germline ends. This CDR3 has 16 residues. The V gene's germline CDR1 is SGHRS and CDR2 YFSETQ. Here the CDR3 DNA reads TGCGCCAGCAGCTCGGGGGCCCATCTCCGGTTCACTGAAGCTTTCTTT. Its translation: CASSSGAHLRFTEAFF.

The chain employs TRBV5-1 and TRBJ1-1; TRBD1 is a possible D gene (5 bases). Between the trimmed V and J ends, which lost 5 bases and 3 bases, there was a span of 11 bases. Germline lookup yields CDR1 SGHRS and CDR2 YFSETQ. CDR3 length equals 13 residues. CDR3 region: CASSILGDTEAFF. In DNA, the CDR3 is TGCGCCAGCAGTATTCTGGGGGACACTGAAGCTTTCTTT.

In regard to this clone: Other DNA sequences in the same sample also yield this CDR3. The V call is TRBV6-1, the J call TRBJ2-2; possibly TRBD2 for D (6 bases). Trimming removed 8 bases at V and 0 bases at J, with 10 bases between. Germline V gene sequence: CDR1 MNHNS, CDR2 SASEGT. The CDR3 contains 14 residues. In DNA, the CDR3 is TGTGCCAGCCGGCGGGGAGCGAACACCGGGGAGCTGTTTTTT. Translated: CASRRGANTGELFF.

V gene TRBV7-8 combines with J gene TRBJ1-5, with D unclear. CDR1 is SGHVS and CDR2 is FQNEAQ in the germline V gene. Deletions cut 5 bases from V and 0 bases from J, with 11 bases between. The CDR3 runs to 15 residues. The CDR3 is CASSGRDHSNQPQHF. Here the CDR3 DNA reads TGTGCCAGCAGCGGGCGGGATCATAGCAATCAGCCCCAGCATTTT.

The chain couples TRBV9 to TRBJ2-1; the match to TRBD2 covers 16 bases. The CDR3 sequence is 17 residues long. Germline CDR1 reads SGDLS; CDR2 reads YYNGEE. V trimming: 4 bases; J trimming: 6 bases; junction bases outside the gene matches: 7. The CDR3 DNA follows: TGTGCCAGCAGCTCAACCGGGACTAGCGGGAGGGCCAATGAGCAGTTCTTC. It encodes CASSSTGTSGRANEQFF.

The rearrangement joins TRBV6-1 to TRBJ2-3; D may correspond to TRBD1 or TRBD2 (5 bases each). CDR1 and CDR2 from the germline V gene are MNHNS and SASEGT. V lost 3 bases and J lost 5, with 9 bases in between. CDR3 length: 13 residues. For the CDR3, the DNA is TGTGCCAGCAGTGAGAGGGGATTAGATACGCAGTATTTT. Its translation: CASSERGLDTQYF.

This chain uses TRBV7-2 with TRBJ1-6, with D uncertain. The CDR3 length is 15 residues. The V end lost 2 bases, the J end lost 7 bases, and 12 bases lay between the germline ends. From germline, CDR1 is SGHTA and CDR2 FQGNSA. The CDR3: CASSLSFSGNSPLHF. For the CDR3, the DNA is TGTGCCAGCAGCTTAAGTTTTTCGGGCAATTCACCCCTCCACTTT.

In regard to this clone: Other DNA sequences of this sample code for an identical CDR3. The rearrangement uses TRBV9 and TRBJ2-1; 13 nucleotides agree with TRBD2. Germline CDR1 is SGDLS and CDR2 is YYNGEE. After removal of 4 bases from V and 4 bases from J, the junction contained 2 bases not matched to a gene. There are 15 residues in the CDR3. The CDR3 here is CASSPGLAGYNEQFF. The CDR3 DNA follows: TGTGCCAGCAGCCCGGGACTAGCGGGATACAATGAGCAGTTCTTC.

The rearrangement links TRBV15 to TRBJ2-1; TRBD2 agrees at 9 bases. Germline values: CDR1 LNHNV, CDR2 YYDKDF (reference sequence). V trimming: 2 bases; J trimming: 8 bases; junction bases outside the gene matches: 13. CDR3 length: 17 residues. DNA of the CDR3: TGTGCCACCAGCAGACTCTACACGGATAGCGGGAGTTATGAGCAGTTCTTC. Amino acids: CATSRLYTDSGSYEQFF.

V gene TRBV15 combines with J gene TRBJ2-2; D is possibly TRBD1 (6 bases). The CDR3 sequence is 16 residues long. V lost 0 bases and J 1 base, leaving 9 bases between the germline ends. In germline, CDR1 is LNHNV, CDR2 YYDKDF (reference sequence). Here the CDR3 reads CATSREVGQNTGELFF. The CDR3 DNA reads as TGTGCCACCAGCAGAGAAGTGGGACAGAACACCGGGGAGCTGTTTTTT.

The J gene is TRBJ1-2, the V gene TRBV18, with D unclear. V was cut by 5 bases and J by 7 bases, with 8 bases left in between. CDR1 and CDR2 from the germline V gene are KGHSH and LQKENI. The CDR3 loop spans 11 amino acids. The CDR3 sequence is CASSSQGGYTF. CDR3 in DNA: TGTGCCAGCTCATCCCAAGGTGGCTACACCTTC.

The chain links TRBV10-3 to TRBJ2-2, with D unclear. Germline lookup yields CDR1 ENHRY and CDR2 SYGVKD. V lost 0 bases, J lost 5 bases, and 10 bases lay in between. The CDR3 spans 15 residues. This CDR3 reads CAISESTGGTGELFF. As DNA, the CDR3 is TGTGCCATCAGTGAGTCGACGGGTGGAACCGGGGAGCTGTTTTTT.

CDR3 protein: CASSPSGALGYGYTF. In DNA, the CDR3 is TGTGCCAGCAGCCCTAGCGGGGCCTTGGGCTATGGCTACACCTTC. V and J are TRBV6-6 and TRBJ1-2; tentatively, D is TRBD1 (5 bases). The CDR3 has 15 residues. Germline V gives CDR1 MNHNY, CDR2 SVGAGI (reference sequence). Trimming left V 6 bases short and J 4 bases short, with 18 bases between.

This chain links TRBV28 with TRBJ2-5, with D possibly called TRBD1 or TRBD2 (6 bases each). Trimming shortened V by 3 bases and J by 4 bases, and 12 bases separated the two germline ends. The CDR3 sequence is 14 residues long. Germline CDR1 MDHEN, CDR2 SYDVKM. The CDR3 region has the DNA TGTGCCAGCAGTTTGGTAGGGGGGCTAGAGACCCAGTACTTC. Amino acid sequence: CASSLVGGLETQYF. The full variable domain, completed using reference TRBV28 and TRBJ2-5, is DVKVTQSSRYLVKRTGEKVFLECVQDMDHENMFWYRQDPGLGLRLIYFSYDVKMKEKGDIPEGYSVSREKKERFSLILESASTNQTSMYLCASSLVGGLETQYFGPGTRLLVL.

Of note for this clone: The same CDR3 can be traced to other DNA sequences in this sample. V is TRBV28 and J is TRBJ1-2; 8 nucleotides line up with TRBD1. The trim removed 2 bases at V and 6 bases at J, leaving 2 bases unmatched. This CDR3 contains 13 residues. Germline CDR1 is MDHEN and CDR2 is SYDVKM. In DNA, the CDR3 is TGTGCCAGCAGTTTAACAGGGGGAAATGGCTACACCTTC. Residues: CASSLTGGNGYTF.

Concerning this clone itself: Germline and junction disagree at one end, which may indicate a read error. The CDR3 spells CVSKGAGDETQYF. In DNA form, the CDR3 reads TGTGTCAGCAAAGGAGCAGGGGATGAGACCCAGTACTTC. The V gene is TRBV14, the J gene TRBJ2-5; D perhaps matches TRBD1 (6 bases). Germline V CDR1 and CDR2: SGHDN, FVKESK. This CDR3 spans 13 amino acids. The full variable domain, with the rest looked up from reference TRBV14 and TRBJ2-5, is EAGVTQFPSHSVIEKGQTVTLRCDPISGHDNLYWYRRVMGKEIKFLLHFVKESKQDESGMPNNRFLAERTGGTYSTLKVQPAELEDSGVYFCVSKGAGDETQYFGPGTRLLVL.

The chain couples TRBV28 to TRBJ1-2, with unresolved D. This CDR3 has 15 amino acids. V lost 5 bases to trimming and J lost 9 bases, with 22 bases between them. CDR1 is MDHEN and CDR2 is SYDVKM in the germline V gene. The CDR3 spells CASSLSPPGQGSYTF. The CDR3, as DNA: TGTGCCAGCAGTCTGTCCCCTCCGGGCCAAGGTAGCTACACCTTC.

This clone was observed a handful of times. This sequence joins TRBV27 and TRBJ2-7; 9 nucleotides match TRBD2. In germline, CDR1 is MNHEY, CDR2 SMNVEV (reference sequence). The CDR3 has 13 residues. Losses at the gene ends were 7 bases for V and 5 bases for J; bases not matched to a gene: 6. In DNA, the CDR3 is TGTGCCAGCAAGAGCGGGAGGACAAACGAGCAGTACTTC. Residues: CASKSGRTNEQYF.

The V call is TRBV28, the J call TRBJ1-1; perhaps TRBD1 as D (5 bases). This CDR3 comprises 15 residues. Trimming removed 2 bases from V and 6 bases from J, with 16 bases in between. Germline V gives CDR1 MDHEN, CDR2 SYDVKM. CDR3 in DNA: TGTGCCAGCAGTTTACGCAAACCGCCGGGGGCTGAAGCTTTCTTT. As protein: CASSLRKPPGAEAFF.

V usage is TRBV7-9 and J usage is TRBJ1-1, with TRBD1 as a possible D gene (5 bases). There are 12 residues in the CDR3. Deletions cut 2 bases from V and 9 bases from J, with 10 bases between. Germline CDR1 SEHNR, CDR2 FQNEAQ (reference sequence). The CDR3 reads CASSLFGGKAFF. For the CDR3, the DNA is TGTGCCAGCAGCTTATTCGGGGGTAAAGCTTTCTTT.